The clone carrying this T cell receptor beta chain was detected many times. Its antigen is as yet unknown. The data derive from a study of T cells in Graves' hyperthyroidism and ophthalmopathy. Authors of the study amplified TCR beta CDR3 regions from RNA transcripts. First-round RT-PCR with HTBI primers amplified the TCR CDR3 region. From the multiplex PCR reads, TCRdb called clonotypes with MiXCR, one entry per CDR3 protein. This sample has about half a million distinct CDR3 sequences; about a fifth occur once, and the top ten carry approximately 25%. Hyperthyroidism patients were newly diagnosed, had disease duration under 2 months, and were aged 18 to 65 years. The PBMCs studied were ones that came from 10 ml fresh peripheral blood. The study, taken as a whole, reports: Appearing also in blood were most of the thyroid clonotypes expanded above 0.001.

CDR1 and CDR2 from the germline V gene are LGHNT and FRNRAP. The length of the CDR3 is 15 residues. V dropped 0 bases and J dropped 5 bases, with 13 bases sitting between them. The V gene is TRBV12-5, the J gene TRBJ1-1, with D perhaps matching TRBD1 (6 bases). The sample consisted of blood. The TCR originated in a man between 18 and 35 years old with Graves' hyperthyroidism. The CDR3 region has the DNA TGTGCTAGTGGTTTGGTACCGGGAGGGGGGACTGAAGCTTTCTTT. Its protein product is CASGLVPGGGTEAFF.